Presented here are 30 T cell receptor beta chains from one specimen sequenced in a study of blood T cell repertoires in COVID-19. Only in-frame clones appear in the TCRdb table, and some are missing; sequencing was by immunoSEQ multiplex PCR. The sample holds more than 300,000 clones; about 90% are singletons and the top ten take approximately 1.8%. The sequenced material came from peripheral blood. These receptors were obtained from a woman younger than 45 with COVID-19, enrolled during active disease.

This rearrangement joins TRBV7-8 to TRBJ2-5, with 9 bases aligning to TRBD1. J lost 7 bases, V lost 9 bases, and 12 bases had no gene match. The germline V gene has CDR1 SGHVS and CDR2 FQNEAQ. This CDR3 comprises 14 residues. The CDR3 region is CASKQGQGVGTQYF. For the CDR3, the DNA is TGTGCCAGTAAACAGGGACAGGGAGTAGGGACCCAGTACTTC.

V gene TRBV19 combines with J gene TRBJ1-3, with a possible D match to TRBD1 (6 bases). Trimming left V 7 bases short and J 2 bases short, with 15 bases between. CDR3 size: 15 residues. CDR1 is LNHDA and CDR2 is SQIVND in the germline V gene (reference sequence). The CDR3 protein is CASTPRGGAGNTIYF. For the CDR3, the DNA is TGTGCCAGTACCCCGAGAGGGGGGGCTGGAAACACCATATATTTT.

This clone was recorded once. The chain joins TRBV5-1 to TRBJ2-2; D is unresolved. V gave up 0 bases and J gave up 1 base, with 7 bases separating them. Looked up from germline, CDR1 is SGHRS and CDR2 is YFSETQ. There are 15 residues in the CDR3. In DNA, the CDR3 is TGCGCCAGCAGCTTGGTACACAGGAACACCGGGGAGCTGTTTTTT. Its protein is CASSLVHRNTGELFF. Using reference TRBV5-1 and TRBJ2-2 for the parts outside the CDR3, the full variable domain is KAGVTQTPRYLIKTRGQQVTLSCSPISGHRSVSWYQQTPGQGLQFLFEYFSETQRNKGNFPGRFSGRQFSNSRSEMNVSTLELGDSALYLCASSLVHRNTGELFFGEGSRLTVL.

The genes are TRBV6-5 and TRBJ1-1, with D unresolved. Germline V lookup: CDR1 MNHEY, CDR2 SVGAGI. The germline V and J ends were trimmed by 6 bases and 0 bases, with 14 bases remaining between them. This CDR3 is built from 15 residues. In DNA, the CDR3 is TGTGCCAGCAGGGGCCCCGGGGTCGTGAACACTGAAGCTTTCTTT. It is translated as CASRGPGVVNTEAFF.

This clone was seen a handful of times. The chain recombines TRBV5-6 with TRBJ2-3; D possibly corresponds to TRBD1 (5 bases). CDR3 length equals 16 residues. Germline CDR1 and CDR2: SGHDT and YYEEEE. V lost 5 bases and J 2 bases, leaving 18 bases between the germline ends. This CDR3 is CASRGAQSRLTDTQYF. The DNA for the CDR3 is TGTGCCAGCAGAGGGGCACAGTCTAGACTCACAGATACGCAGTATTTT. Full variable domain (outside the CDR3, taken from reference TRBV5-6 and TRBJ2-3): DAGVTQSPTHLIKTRGQQVTLRCSPKSGHDTVSWYQQALGQGPQFIFQYYEEEERQRGNFPDRFSGHQFPNYSSELNVNALLLGDSALYLCASRGAQSRLTDTQYFGPGTRLTVL.

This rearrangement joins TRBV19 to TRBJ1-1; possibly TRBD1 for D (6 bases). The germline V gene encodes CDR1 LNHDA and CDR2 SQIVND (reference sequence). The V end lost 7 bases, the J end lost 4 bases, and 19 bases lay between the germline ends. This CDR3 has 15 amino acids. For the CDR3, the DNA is TGTGCCAGTACCTATTTGAGGGACAAGATCACTGAAGCTTTCTTT. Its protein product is CASTYLRDKITEAFF.

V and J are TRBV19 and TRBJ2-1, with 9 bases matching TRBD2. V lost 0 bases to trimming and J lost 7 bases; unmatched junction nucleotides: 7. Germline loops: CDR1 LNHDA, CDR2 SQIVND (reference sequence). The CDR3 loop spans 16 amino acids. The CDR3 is CASSIEVRGGLNEQFF. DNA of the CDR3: TGTGCCAGTAGTATAGAAGTGCGGGGGGGCCTAAATGAGCAGTTCTTC. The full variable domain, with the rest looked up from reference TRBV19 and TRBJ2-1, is DGGITQSPKYLFRKEGQNVTLSCEQNLNHDAMYWYRQDPGQGLRLIYYSQIVNDFQKGDIAEGYSVSREKKESFPLTVTSAQKNPTAFYLCASSIEVRGGLNEQFFGPGTRLTVL.

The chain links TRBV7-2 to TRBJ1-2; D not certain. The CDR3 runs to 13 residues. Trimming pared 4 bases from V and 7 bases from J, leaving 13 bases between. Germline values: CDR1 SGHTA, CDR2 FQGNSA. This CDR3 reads CASSSGLNVGYTF. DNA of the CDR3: TGTGCCAGCAGCTCAGGACTCAATGTTGGCTACACCTTC.

The CDR3 sequence: CASRIPGYGYTF. The CDR3 DNA reads TGTGCCAGCCGAATTCCAGGTTATGGCTACACCTTC. The J gene is TRBJ1-2, the V gene TRBV27; D remains unclear. The germline CDR1 and CDR2 sequences are MNHEY and SMNVEV (reference sequence). V lost 8 bases and J lost 5, with 12 bases in between. The CDR3 loop spans 12 amino acids.

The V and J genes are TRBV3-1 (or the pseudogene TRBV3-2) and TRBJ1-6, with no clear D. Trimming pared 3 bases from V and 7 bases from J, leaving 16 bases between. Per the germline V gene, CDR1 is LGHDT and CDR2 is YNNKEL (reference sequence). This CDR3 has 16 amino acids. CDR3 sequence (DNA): TGTGCCAGCAGCCAGGGATTCACTAGTCTCAATTCACCCCTCCACTTT. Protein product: CASSQGFTSLNSPLHF.

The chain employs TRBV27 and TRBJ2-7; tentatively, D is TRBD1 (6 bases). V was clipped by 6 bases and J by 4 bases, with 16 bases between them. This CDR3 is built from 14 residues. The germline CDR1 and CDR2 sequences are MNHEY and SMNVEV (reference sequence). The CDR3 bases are TGTGCCAGCAGGGGCCAAAGGGGGAGTTACGAGCAGTACGTC. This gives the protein CASRGQRGSYEQYV.

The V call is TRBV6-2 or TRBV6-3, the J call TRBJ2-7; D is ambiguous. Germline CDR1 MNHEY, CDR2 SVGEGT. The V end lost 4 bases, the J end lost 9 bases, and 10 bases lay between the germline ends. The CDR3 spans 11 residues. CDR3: CASSLGSGQYF. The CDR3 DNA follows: TGTGCCAGCAGTTTAGGCTCGGGGCAGTACTTC.

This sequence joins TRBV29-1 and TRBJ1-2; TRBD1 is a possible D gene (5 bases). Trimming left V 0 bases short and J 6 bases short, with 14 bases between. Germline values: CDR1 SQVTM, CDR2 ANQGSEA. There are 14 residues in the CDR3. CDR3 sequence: CSVEDSAQGDGYTF. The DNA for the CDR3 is TGCAGCGTTGAAGATTCGGCGCAGGGTGATGGCTACACCTTC.

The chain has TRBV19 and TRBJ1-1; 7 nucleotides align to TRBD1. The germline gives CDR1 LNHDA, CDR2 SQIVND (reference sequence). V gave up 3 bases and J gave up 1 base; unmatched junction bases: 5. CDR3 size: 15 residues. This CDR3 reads CASSIWRGQNTEAFF. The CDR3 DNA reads TGTGCCAGTAGTATTTGGAGGGGGCAGAACACTGAAGCTTTCTTT.

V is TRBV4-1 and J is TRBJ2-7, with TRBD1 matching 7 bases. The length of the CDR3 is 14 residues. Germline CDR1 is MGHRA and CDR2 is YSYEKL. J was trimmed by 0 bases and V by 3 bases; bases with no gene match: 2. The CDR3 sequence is CASSQTGRSYEQYF. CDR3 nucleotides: TGCGCCAGCAGCCAGACAGGGCGCTCCTACGAGCAGTACTTC.

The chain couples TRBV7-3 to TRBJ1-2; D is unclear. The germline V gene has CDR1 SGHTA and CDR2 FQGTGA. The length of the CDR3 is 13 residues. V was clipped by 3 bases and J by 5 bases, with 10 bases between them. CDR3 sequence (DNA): TGTGCCAGCAGCTTCGCCGGGAGTTATGGCTACACCTTC. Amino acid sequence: CASSFAGSYGYTF.

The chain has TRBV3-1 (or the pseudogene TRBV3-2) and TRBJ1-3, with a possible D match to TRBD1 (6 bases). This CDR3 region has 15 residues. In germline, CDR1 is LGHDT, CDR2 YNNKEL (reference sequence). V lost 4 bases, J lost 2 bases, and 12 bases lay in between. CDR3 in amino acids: CASSPLRGTGNTIYF. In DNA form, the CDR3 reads TGTGCCAGCAGCCCGCTCAGGGGAACTGGAAACACCATATATTTT.

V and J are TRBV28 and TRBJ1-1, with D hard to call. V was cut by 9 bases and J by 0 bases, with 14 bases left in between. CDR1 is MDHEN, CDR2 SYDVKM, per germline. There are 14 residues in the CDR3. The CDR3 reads CASKKQIMNTEAFF. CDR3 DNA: TGTGCCAGTAAGAAACAGATCATGAACACTGAAGCTTTCTTT.

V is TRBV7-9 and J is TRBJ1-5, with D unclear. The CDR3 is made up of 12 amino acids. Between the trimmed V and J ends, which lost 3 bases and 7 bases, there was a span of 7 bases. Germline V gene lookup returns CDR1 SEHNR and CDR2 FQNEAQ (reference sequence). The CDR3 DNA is TGTGCCAGCAGCTTCGCGGGCCAGCCCCAGCATTTT. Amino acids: CASSFAGQPQHF.

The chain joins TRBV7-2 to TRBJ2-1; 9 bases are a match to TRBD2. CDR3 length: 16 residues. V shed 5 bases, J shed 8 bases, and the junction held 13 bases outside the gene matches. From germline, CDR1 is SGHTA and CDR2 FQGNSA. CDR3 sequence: CASSPKGSGGWDEQFF. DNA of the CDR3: TGTGCCAGCAGCCCGAAAGGTAGCGGGGGTTGGGATGAGCAGTTCTTC.

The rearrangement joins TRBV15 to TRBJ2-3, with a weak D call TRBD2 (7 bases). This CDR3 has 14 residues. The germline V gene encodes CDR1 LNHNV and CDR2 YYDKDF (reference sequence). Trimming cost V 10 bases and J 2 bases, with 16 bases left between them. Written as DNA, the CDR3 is TGTGCCAGTCGGTCGGGGGGCCACACAGATACGCAGTATTTT. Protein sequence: CASRSGGHTDTQYF.

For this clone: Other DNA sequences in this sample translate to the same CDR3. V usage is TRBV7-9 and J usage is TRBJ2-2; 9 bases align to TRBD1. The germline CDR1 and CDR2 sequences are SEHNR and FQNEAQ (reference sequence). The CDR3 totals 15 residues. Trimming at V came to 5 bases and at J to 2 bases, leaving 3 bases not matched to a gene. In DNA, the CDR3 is TGTGCCAGCAGCCCGGGACAGGGTAACACCGGGGAGCTGTTTTTT. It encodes CASSPGQGNTGELFF.

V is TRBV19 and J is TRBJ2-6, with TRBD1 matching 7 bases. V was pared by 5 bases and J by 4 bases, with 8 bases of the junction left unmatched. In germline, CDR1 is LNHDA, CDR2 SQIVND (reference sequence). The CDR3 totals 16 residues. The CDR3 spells CASSPTGMGGANVLTF. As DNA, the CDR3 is TGTGCCAGTAGTCCGACAGGGATGGGAGGGGCCAACGTCCTGACTTTC. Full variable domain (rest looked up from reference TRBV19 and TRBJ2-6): DGGITQSPKYLFRKEGQNVTLSCEQNLNHDAMYWYRQDPGQGLRLIYYSQIVNDFQKGDIAEGYSVSREKKESFPLTVTSAQKNPTAFYLCASSPTGMGGANVLTFGAGSRLTVL.

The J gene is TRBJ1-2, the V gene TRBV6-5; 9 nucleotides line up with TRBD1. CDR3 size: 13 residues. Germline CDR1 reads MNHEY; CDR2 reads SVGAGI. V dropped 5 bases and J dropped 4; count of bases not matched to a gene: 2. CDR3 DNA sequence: TGTGCCAGCAGTCGGACAGGGGCCTATGGCTACACCTTC. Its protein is CASSRTGAYGYTF.

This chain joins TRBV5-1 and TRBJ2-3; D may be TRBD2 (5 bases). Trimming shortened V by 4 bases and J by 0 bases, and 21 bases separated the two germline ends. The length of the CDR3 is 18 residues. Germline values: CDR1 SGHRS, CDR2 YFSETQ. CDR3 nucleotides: TGCGCCAGCAGCCCCCCCCTAGGTAGCGCATCTAGCACAGATACGCAGTATTTT. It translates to CASSPPLGSASSTDTQYF.

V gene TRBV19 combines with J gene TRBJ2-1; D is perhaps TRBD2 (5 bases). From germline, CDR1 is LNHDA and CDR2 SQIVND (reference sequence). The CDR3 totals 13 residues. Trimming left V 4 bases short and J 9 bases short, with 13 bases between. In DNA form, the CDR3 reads TGTGCCAGTAGTACAAGACCCGAGGGTGAGCAGTTCTTC. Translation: CASSTRPEGEQFF.

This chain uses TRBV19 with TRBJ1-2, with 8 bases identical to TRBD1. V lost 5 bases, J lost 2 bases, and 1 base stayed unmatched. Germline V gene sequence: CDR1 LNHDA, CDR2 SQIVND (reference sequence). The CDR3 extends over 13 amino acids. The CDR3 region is CASSRTGNYGYTF. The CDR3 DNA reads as TGTGCCAGTAGTCGGACAGGGAACTATGGCTACACCTTC.

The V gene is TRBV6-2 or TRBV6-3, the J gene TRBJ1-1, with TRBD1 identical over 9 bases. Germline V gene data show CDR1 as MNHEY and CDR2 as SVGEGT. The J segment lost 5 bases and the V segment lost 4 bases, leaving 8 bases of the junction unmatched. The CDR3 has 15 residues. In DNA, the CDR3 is TGTGCCAGCAGTTCCCCCGAACAGGGGGCAACTGAAGCTTTCTTT. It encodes CASSSPEQGATEAFF.

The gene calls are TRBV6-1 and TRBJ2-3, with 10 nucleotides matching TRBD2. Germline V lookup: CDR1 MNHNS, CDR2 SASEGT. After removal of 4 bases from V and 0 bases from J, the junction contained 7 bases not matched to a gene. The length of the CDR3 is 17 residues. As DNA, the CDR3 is TGTGCCAGCAGTGTGTTAGCGGGGGGTGCTAGCACAGATACGCAGTATTTT. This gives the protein CASSVLAGGASTDTQYF.

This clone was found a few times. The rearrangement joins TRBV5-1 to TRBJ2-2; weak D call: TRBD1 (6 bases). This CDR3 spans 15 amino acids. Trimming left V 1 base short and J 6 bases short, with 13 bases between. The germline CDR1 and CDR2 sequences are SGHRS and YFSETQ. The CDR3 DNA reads TGCGCCAGCAGCTTGCGGCGACAGGAGGCCGGGGAGCTGTTTTTT. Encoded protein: CASSLRRQEAGELFF.